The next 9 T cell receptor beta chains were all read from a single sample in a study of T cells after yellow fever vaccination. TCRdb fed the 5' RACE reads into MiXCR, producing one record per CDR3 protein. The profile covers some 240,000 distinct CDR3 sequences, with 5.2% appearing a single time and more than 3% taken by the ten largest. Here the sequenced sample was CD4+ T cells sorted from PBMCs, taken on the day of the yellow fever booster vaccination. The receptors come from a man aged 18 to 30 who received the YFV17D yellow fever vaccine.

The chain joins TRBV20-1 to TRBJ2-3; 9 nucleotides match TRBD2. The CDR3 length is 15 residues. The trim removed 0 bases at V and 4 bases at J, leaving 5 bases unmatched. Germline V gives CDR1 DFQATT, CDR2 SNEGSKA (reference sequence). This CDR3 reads CSARDRTSVPDTQYF. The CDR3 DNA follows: TGCAGTGCTAGAGATAGGACTAGCGTTCCAGATACGCAGTATTTT.

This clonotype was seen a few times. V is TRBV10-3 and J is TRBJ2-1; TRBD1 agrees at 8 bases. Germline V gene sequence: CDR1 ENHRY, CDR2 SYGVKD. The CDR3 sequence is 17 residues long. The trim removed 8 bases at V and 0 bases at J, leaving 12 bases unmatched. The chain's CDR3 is CAISMELTGVSYNEQFF. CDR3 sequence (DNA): TGTGCCATCTCGATGGAACTGACAGGGGTCTCCTACAATGAGCAGTTCTTC.

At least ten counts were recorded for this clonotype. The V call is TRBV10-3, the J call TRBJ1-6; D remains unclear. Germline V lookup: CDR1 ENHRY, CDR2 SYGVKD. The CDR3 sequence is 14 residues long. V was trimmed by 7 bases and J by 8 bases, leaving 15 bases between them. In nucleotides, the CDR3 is TGTGCCATCACCACGGACCCGAGGGATTCACCCCTCCACTTT. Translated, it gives CAITTDPRDSPLHF.

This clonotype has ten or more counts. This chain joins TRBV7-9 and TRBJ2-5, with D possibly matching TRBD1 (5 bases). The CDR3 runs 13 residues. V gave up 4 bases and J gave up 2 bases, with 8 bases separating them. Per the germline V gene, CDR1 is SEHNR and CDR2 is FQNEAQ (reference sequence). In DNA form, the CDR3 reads TGTGCCAGCAGCTACGACAGACAAGAGACCCAGTACTTC. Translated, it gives CASSYDRQETQYF.

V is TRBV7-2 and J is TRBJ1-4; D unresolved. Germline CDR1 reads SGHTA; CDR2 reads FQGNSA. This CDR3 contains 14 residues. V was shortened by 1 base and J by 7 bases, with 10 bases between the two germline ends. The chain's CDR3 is CASSLGPAGEKLFF. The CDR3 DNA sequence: TGTGCCAGCAGCTTAGGACCGGCGGGTGAAAAACTGTTTTTT.

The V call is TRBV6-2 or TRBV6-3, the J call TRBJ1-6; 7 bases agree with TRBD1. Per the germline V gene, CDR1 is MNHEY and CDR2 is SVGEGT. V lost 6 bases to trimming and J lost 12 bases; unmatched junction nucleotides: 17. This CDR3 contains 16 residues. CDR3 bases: TGTGCCAGCAGCCACATTACAGGGGACGCGCGGATACCCCTCCACTTT. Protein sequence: CASSHITGDARIPLHF.

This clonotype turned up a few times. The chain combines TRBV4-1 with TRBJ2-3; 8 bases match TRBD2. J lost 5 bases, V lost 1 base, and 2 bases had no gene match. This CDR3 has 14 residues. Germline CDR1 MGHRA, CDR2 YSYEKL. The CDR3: CASSQVAGIDTQYF. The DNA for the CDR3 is TGCGCCAGCAGCCAAGTAGCGGGGATAGATACGCAGTATTTT.

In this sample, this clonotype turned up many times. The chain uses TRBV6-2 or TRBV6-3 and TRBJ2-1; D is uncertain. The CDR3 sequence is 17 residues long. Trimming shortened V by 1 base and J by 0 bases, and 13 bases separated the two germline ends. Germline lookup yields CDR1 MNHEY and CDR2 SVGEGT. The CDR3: CASSYFDPKISYNEQFF. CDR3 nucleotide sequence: TGTGCCAGCAGTTACTTTGACCCCAAGATCTCCTACAATGAGCAGTTCTTC.

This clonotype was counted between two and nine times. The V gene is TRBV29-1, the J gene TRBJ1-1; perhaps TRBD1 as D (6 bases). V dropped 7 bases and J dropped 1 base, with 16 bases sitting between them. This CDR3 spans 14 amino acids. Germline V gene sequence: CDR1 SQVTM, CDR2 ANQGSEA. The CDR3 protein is CSAPKGEANTEAFF. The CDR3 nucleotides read TGCAGCGCTCCTAAGGGGGAGGCGAACACTGAAGCTTTCTTT.